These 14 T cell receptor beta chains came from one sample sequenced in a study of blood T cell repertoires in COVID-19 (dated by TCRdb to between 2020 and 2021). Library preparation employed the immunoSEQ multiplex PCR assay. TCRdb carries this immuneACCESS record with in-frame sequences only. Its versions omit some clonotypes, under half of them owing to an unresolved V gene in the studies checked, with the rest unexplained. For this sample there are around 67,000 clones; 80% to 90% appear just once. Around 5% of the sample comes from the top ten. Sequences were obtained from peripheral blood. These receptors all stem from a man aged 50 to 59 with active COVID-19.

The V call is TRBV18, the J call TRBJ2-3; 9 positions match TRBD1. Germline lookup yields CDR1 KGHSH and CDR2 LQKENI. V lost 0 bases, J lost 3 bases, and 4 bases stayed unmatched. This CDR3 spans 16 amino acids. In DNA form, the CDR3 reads TGTGCCAGCTCACCACCCCGGGACAGGGTAACAGATACGCAGTATTTT. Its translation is CASSPPRDRVTDTQYF.

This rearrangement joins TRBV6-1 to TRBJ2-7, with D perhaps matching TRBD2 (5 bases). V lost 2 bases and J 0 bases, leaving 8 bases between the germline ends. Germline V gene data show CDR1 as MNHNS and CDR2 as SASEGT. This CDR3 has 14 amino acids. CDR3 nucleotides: TGTGCCAGCAGTGAAAGTGGGAGCTCCTACGAGCAGTACTTC. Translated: CASSESGSSYEQYF.

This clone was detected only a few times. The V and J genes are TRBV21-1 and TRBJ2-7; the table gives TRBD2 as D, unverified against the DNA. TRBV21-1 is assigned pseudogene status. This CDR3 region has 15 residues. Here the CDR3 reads CASREGRRVSYEQYF. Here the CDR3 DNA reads TGTGCCAGCAGGGAGGGGCGGCGGGTCTCCTACGAGCAGTACTTC.

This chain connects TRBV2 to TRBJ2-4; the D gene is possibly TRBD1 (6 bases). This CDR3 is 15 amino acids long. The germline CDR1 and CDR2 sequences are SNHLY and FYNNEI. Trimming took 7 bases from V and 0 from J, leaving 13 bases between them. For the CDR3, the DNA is TGTGCCAGCAAGGGACAAAGCCTAGCCAAAAACATTCAGTACTTC. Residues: CASKGQSLAKNIQYF. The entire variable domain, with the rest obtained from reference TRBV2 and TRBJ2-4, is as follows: EPEVTQTPSHQVTQMGQEVILRCVPISNHLYFYWYRQILGQKVEFLVSFYNNEISEKSEIFDDQFSVERPDGSNFTLKIRSTKLEDSAMYFCASKGQSLAKNIQYFGAGTRLSVL.

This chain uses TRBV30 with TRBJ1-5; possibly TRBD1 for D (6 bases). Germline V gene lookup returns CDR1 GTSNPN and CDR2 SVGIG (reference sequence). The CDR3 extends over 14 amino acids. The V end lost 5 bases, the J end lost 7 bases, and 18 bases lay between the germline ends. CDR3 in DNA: TGTGCCTGGGGGGGGCCCGGCGAGTTACAGCCCCAGCATTTT. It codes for CAWGGPGELQPQHF.

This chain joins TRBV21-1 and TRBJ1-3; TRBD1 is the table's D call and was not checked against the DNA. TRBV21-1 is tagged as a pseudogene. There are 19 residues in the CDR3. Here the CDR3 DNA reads TGTGCCAGCAGCCGTTTCGGGGACAGGGGCCTCCGCGGAGGAAAGACCATATATTTT. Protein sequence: CASSRFGDRGLRGGKTIYF.

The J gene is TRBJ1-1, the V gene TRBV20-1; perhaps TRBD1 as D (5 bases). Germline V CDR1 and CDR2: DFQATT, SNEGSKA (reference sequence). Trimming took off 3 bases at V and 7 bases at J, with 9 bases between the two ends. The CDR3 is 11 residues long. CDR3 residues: CSASQGGEAFF. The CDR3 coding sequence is TGCAGTGCTAGCCAGGGAGGTGAAGCTTTCTTT.

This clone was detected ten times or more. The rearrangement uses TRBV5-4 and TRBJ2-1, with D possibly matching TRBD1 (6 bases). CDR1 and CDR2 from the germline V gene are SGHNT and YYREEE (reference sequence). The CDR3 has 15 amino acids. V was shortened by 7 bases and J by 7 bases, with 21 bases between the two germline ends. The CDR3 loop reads CASAHHRDTRNEQFF. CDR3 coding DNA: TGTGCCAGCGCTCACCACCGGGACACCAGGAATGAGCAGTTCTTC.

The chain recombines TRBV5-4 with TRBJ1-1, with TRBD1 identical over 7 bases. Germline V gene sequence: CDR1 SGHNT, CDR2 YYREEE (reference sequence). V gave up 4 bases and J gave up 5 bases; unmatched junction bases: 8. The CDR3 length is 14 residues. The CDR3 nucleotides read TGTGCCAGCAGCACCCCGACAGGGCGGACTGAAGCTTTCTTT. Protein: CASSTPTGRTEAFF.

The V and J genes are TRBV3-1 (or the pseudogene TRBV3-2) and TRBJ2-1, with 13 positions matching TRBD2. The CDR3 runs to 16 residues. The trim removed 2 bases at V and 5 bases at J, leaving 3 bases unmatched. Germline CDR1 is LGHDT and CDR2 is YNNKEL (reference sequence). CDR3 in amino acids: CASSQLGTSGNNEQFF. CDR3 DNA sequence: TGTGCCAGCAGCCAACTCGGGACTAGCGGGAACAATGAGCAGTTCTTC.

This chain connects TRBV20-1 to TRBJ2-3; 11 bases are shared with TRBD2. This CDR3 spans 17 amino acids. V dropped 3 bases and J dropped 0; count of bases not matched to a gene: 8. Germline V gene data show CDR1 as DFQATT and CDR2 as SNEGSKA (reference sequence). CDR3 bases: TGCAGTGCTAGTGGGCTAGCGGGGGGAACTAGCACAGATACGCAGTATTTT. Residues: CSASGLAGGTSTDTQYF.

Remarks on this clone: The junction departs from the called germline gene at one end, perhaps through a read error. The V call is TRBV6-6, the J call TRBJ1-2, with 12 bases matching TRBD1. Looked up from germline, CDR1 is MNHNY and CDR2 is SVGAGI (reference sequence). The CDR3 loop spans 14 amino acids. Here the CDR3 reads CASTYRDRGLGYTF. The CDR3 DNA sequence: TGTGCCAGCACTTACCGGGACAGGGGGCTTGGCTACACCTTC.

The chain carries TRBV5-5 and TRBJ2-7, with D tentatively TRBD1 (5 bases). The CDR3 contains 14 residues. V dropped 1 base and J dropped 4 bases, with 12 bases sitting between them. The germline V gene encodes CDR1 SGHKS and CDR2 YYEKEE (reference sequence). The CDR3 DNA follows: TGTGCCAGCAGCTTGAGGCAGGGTGGGTACGAGCAGTACTTC. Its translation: CASSLRQGGYEQYF. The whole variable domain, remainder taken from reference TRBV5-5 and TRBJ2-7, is DAGVTQSPTHLIKTRGQQVTLRCSPISGHKSVSWYQQVLGQGPQFIFQYYEKEERGRGNFPDRFSARQFPNYSSELNVNALLLGDSALYLCASSLRQGGYEQYFGPGTRLTVT.

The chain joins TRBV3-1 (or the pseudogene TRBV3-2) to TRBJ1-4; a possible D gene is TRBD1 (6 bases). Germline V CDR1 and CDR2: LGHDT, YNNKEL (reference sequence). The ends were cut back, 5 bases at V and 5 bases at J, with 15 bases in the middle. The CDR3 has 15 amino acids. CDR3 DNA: TGTGCCAGCAGCGCCCCAGACAGGCCCAATGAAAAACTGTTTTTT. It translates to CASSAPDRPNEKLFF.